This is a list of T cell receptor beta chains from one sample in a study of CD8+CD57+ T cells in acquired aplastic anemia. MiXCR, applied by TCRdb to the reads, yields one record per CDR3 protein. The data hold 150,000 to 200,000 distinct CDR3 sequences, with around half observed a single time. Sequences were obtained from sorted CD4+, CD8+, or CD8+CD57+ T cells (not recorded which) from PBMCs. The receptor set was obtained from a human donor with aplastic anemia. Each CDR3 is given with its conserved first and last residue. Each record gives: clone size, V gene, D gene, J gene, CDR3 protein, CDR3 DNA. A D gene is named only where the DNA matches it firmly. The size of a clone is reported for some rows only, either as once, few or many, or as a class for expanded clones.

clone_size: many
v_call: TRBV12-3/TRBV12-4
d_call: -
j_call: TRBJ1-5
cdr3_aa: CASSLAPGMQPQHF
cdr3_nt: TGTGCCAGCAGTTTAGCCCCAGGGATGCAGCCCCAGCATTTT

clone_size: -
v_call: TRBV7-7
d_call: -
j_call: TRBJ2-3
cdr3_aa: CASSLSLSTDTQYF
cdr3_nt: TGTGCCAGCAGCTTAAGTCTGAGCACAGATACGCAGTATTTT

clone_size: -
v_call: TRBV19
d_call: -
j_call: TRBJ2-3
cdr3_aa: CASSSLLALTDTQYF
cdr3_nt: TGTGCCAGTAGTAGTCTGTTAGCCCTCACAGATACGCAGTATTTT

clone_size: many
v_call: TRBV5-5
d_call: TRBD1
j_call: TRBJ1-1
cdr3_aa: CASSWSDRGINTEAFF
cdr3_nt: TGTGCCAGCAGCTGGTCCGACAGGGGGATTAACACTGAAGCTTTCTTT

clone_size: -
v_call: TRBV7-9
d_call: -
j_call: TRBJ2-7
cdr3_aa: CASSPSATYEQYF
cdr3_nt: TGTGCCAGCAGCCCGAGCGCCACCTACGAGCAGTACTTC

clone_size: -
v_call: TRBV2
d_call: -
j_call: TRBJ1-1
cdr3_aa: CTFGTMNTEAFF
cdr3_nt: TGTACCTTTGGGACCATGAACACTGAAGCTTTCTTT

clone_size: -
v_call: TRBV2
d_call: -
j_call: TRBJ1-5
cdr3_aa: CASSPNDSNQPQHF
cdr3_nt: TGTGCCAGCAGCCCCAATGACAGCAATCAGCCCCAGCATTTT

clone_size: -
v_call: TRBV10-1
d_call: -
j_call: TRBJ2-2
cdr3_aa: CASSESGILGELFF
cdr3_nt: TGCGCCAGCAGTGAGTCGGGGATACTCGGGGAGCTGTTTTTT

clone_size: once
v_call: TRBV10-3
d_call: TRBD1
j_call: TRBJ1-5
cdr3_aa: CATAGGARQPQHF
cdr3_nt: TGTGCCACCGCAGGGGGGGCAAGGCAGCCCCAGCATTTT

clone_size: few
v_call: TRBV4-3
d_call: -
j_call: TRBJ2-2
cdr3_aa: CASSRDLAGTTGELFF
cdr3_nt: TGCGCCAGCAGCCGGGACCTGGCGGGAACCACCGGGGAGCTGTTTTTT

clone_size: -
v_call: TRBV25-1
d_call: TRBD2
j_call: TRBJ2-7
cdr3_aa: CASSPSSGVMIYEQYF
cdr3_nt: TGTGCCAGCTCTCCCTCTAGCGGGGTTATGATCTACGAGCAGTACTTC